The 10 T cell receptor beta chains presented below share a single source sample, sequenced in a study of regulatory T cells in long-lasting Graves disease. The TCR beta library used iRepertoire HTBI primers with Arm-PCR amplification of CDR3. TCRdb fed the multiplex PCR reads into MiXCR, producing one record per CDR3 protein. The table shows around 430,000 distinct CDR3 sequences, with about 20% occurring only once. As to time point: persistent/refractory GD, antithyroid drugs over 5 years with positive TRAb. The TCR library was made from RNA extracted from PBMCs. Here the sequenced sample was peripheral blood mononuclear cells (PBMCs), taken when the disease was refractory, from a patient treated with antithyroid drugs. These receptors all stem from a female donor with Graves disease.

Ten or more counts support this clonotype. The chain links TRBV2 to TRBJ1-1, with a tentative D call TRBD1 (5 bases). The germline CDR1 and CDR2 sequences are SNHLY and FYNNEI. The CDR3 totals 11 residues. V lost 6 bases and J 8 bases, leaving 10 bases between the germline ends. The DNA of the CDR3 is TGTGCCAGCAGGACTTGGGGGGAAGCTTTCTTT. Protein product: CASRTWGEAFF.

The V call is TRBV15, the J call TRBJ1-5, with a possible D match to TRBD1 (5 bases). Germline V gene data show CDR1 as LNHNV and CDR2 as YYDKDF (reference sequence). The germline V and J ends were trimmed by 0 bases and 4 bases, with 7 bases remaining between them. CDR3 length equals 14 residues. For the CDR3, the DNA is TGTGCCACCAGCAGAGAGGGGGGTAATCAGCCCCAGCATTTT. It is translated as CATSREGGNQPQHF.

This clonotype has more than one count but fewer than ten. The genes are TRBV14 and TRBJ2-7; TRBD1 agrees at 8 bases. J gave up 0 bases and V 2 bases, and 3 bases lay outside the gene matches. The CDR3 is 15 residues long. Germline CDR1 SGHDN, CDR2 FVKESK. The CDR3 nucleotides are TGTGCCAGCAGCCAAATAACAGGGGGCTCCTACGAGCAGTACTTC. This gives the protein CASSQITGGSYEQYF. The full variable domain, with the rest looked up from reference TRBV14 and TRBJ2-7, is EAGVTQFPSHSVIEKGQTVTLRCDPISGHDNLYWYRRVMGKEIKFLLHFVKESKQDESGMPNNRFLAERTGGTYSTLKVQPAELEDSGVYFCASSQITGGSYEQYFGPGTRLTVT.

The chain combines TRBV6-1 with TRBJ1-5, with D tentatively TRBD1 (5 bases). V was shortened by 4 bases and J by 5 bases, with 9 bases between the two germline ends. Germline V gene sequence: CDR1 MNHNS, CDR2 SASEGT. The CDR3 loop spans 13 amino acids. CDR3 protein: CASSVGEDQPQHF. The CDR3 DNA reads TGTGCCAGCAGTGTAGGGGAAGATCAGCCCCAGCATTTT.

A few counts support this clonotype. This rearrangement joins TRBV11-2 to TRBJ2-3; no clear D. This CDR3 comprises 13 residues. Trimming left V 0 bases short and J 4 bases short, with 5 bases between. CDR1 and CDR2 (germline): SGHAT, FQNNGV. CDR3 sequence: CASSLDRADTQYF. As DNA, the CDR3 is TGTGCCAGCAGCTTAGATCGAGCAGATACGCAGTATTTT.

The sample holds many counts of this clonotype. The chain combines TRBV2 with TRBJ1-2, with D unresolved. Between the trimmed V and J ends, which lost 6 bases and 0 bases, there was a span of 17 bases. This CDR3 is 16 amino acids long. Germline CDR1 reads SNHLY; CDR2 reads FYNNEI. In DNA, the CDR3 is TGTGCCAGCAGGGTCCCCGTGGAGGGAACTAACTATGGCTACACCTTC. This sequence encodes CASRVPVEGTNYGYTF.

Many counts were recorded for this clonotype. The rearrangement uses TRBV6-5 and TRBJ2-7; 10 bases are shared with TRBD2. There are 17 residues in the CDR3. V lost 3 bases, J lost 3 bases, and 11 bases stayed unmatched. The germline CDR1 and CDR2 sequences are MNHEY and SVGAGI. CDR3 sequence reads: CASSYPLGEREGYEQYF. The CDR3 DNA reads as TGTGCCAGCAGTTATCCACTAGGGGAGCGGGAGGGCTACGAGCAGTACTTC.

This clonotype was recorded many times. The chain recombines TRBV27 with TRBJ2-5; a weak D match, TRBD1 (5 bases). Trimming pared 3 bases from V and 1 base from J, leaving 18 bases between. The CDR3 runs 17 residues. The germline V gene encodes CDR1 MNHEY and CDR2 SMNVEV (reference sequence). CDR3 bases: TGTGCCAGCAGTTTCCAGGGTAGGGGTGTCCTCCAAGAGACCCAGTACTTC. Translation gives CASSFQGRGVLQETQYF.

The chain combines TRBV11-3 with TRBJ2-2; D may be TRBD1 (6 bases). The V gene lost 5 bases and the J gene lost 2 bases, with 12 bases spanning the gap. This CDR3 has 15 residues. The germline V gene has CDR1 SGHNT and CDR2 YENEEA. Here the CDR3 reads CASSRTEINTGELFF. In DNA form, the CDR3 reads TGTGCCAGCAGCCGGACAGAAATAAACACCGGGGAGCTGTTTTTT.

This chain connects TRBV28 to TRBJ2-4; 10 nucleotides agree with TRBD2. The CDR3 spans 14 residues. Germline V gives CDR1 MDHEN, CDR2 SYDVKM. Trimming removed 5 bases from V and 7 bases from J; junction bases left unmatched: 5. DNA for the CDR3: TGTGCCAGCAGTAGGACTAGCGGAGGTAACATTCAGTACTTC. Protein: CASSRTSGGNIQYF.